These 3 T cell receptor beta chains were sequenced from one sample in a study of cytomegalovirus exposure and HLA in healthy donors. Measured with immunoSEQ multiplex PCR; TCRdb has only the in-frame clones, and not every one. This table holds 150,000 to 200,000 clones, 86% found once. The sequenced material came from PBMCs. All receptors derive from a woman aged 18-29 years in good health and CMV-seronegative.

CDR3 region: CATWSGREAFF. The CDR3 DNA is TGTGCCACCTGGAGCGGCCGTGAAGCTTTCTTT. The V gene is TRBV15, the J gene TRBJ1-1; no firm D call. In germline, CDR1 is LNHNV, CDR2 YYDKDF (reference sequence). This CDR3 contains 11 residues. Trimming pared 8 bases from V and 7 bases from J, leaving 11 bases between.

CDR3 in amino acids: CASSLMGGAGTYEQYF. The CDR3, as DNA: TGTGCCAGCAGCTTGATGGGGGGGGCAGGGACCTACGAGCAGTACTTC. The chain carries TRBV11-1 and TRBJ2-7, with D possibly matching TRBD2 (7 bases). Per germline, CDR1 SGHAT and CDR2 FQDESV (reference sequence). The V end lost 3 bases, the J end lost 2 bases, and 17 bases lay between the germline ends. This CDR3 region has 16 residues.

The rearrangement links TRBV10-3 to TRBJ1-4, with a tentative D call TRBD1 (5 bases). V was cut by 5 bases and J by 0 bases, with 10 bases left in between. Germline values: CDR1 ENHRY, CDR2 SYGVKD. The CDR3 has 15 residues. CDR3 sequence: CAISLGAATNEKLFF. The CDR3 DNA reads TGTGCCATCAGTCTAGGGGCGGCAACTAATGAAAAACTGTTTTTT.